This T cell receptor (beta chain) was sequenced in a study of blood T cells in healthy people across ages. Together with a sample-barcoded 5' primer, a J-beta primer mix was included in a second PCR lasting about 6 to 11 cycles. Individual samples furnished no less than 2.5 million CDR3-containing paired-end reads apiece. TCRdb reprocessed the 5' RACE reads via MiXCR and lists one record per CDR3 protein. The sample consists of more than 800,000 distinct CDR3 sequences, more than 40% of them appearing once. Germline assignment: CDR1 DFQATT and CDR2 SNEGSKA (reference sequence). This CDR3 region has 13 residues.

Sequencing input: blood. The rearrangement links TRBV20-1 to TRBJ2-4, with 7 nucleotides matching TRBD2. The assigned J gene may be wrong: the sequence end matches TRBJ2-7 better. This clonotype was obtained from a woman aged 55-70 years in good health. In nucleotides, the CDR3 is TGCAGTGCTTTTAGCGGGCGAAACTACGAGCAGTACTTC. Protein sequence: CSAFSGRNYEQYF.